This T cell receptor (beta chain) was sequenced in a study of beta chain features in type 1 diabetes. Study observations and caveats: The naive, central memory and Treg TCRB repertoires showed an apparent similarity that was greater among patients than among healthy donors.

A few counts support this clone. Its antigen is as yet unknown. Expressed TCRB transcripts were sequenced because the isolated RNA had all been reverse transcribed beforehand. Profiling relied on immunoSEQ multiplex PCR, and the TCRdb table lists in-frame clones only, not all of them. Of a few hundred thousand clones in the sample, approximately 31% were seen once. The authors sorted CD4+ naive, central memory, regulatory and stem cell-like memory cells via CD45RO/CCR7/CD25/CD127/CD95/CD27. Purities in excess of 95% were seen in all sorted populations. The CDR3 is made up of 12 amino acids. The V and J ends lost 4 bases and 5 bases respectively, with 8 bases between them. The germline V gene has CDR1 MDHEN and CDR2 SYDVKM.

Source material: naive CD4+ T cells from blood. The receptor's source is a man between 18 and 35 years old in good health. This rearrangement joins TRBV28 to TRBJ1-1; D gene unclear. CDR3 in DNA: TGTGCCAGCAGTTCCCCAAGGACTGAAGCTTTCTTT. Amino acids: CASSSPRTEAFF.